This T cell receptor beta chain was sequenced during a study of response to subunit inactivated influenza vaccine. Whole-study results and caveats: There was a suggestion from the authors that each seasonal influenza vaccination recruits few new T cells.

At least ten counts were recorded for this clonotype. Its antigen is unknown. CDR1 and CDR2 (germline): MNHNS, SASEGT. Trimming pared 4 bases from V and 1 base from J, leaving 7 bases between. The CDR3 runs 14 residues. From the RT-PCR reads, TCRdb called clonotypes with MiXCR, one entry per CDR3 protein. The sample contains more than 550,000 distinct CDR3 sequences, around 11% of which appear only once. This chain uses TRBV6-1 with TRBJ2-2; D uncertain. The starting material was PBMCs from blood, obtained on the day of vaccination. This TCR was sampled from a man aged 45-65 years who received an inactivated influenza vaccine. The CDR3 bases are TGTGCCAGCAGTGGGCAGTTGAACACCGGGGAGCTGTTTTTT. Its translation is CASSGQLNTGELFF.